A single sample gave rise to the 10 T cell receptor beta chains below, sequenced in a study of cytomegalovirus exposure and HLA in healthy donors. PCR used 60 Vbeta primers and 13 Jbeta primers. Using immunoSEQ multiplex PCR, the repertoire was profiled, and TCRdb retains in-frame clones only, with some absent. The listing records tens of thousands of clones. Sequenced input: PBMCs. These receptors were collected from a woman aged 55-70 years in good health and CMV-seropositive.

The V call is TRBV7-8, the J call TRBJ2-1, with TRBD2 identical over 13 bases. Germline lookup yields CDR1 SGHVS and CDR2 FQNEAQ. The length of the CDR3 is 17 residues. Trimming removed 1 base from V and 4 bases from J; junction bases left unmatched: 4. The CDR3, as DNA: TGTGCCAGCAGCTTAGGACTAGCGGGGGGCACGTACAATGAGCAGTTCTTC. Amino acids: CASSLGLAGGTYNEQFF.

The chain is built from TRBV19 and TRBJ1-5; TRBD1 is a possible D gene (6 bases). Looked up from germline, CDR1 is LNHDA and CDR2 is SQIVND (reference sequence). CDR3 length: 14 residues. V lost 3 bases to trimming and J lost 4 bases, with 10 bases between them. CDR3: CASSIRQVNQPQHF. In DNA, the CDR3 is TGTGCCAGTAGTATCCGACAGGTTAATCAGCCCCAGCATTTT. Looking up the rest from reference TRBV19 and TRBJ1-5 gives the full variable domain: DGGITQSPKYLFRKEGQNVTLSCEQNLNHDAMYWYRQDPGQGLRLIYYSQIVNDFQKGDIAEGYSVSREKKESFPLTVTSAQKNPTAFYLCASSIRQVNQPQHFGDGTRLSIL.

CDR3 residues: CSVAFGGPPYNEQFF. Written as DNA, the CDR3 is TGCAGCGTGGCTTTCGGGGGGCCACCCTACAATGAGCAGTTCTTC. The rearrangement links TRBV29-1 to TRBJ2-1; the D gene is possibly TRBD2 (7 bases). Trimming shortened V by 6 bases and J by 2 bases, and 17 bases separated the two germline ends. Germline CDR1 and CDR2: SQVTM and ANQGSEA. The CDR3 consists of 15 residues.

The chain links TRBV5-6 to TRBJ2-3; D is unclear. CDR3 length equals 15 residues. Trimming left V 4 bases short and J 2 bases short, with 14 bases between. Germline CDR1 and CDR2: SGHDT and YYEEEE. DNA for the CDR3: TGTGCCAGCAGCGGGCTGCGAAGTTCCACAGATACGCAGTATTTT. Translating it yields CASSGLRSSTDTQYF.

This CDR3 is CASSGAPHYGYTF. The CDR3 DNA is TGTGCCAGCAGTGGGGCCCCGCACTATGGCTACACCTTC. The chain uses TRBV25-1 and TRBJ1-2; D gene uncertain. Per the germline V gene, CDR1 is MGHDK and CDR2 is SYGVNS. Trimming shortened V by 4 bases and J by 3 bases, and 9 bases separated the two germline ends. The CDR3 loop spans 13 amino acids.

CDR3 sequence: CASSLLVGGTETQYF. CDR3 DNA sequence: TGTGCCAGCTCACTCTTGGTAGGAGGGACCGAGACCCAGTACTTC. The chain recombines TRBV18 with TRBJ2-5, with D maybe TRBD2 (6 bases). Germline loops: CDR1 KGHSH, CDR2 LQKENI. This CDR3 is built from 15 residues. V lost 4 bases to trimming and J lost 5 bases, with 17 bases between them.

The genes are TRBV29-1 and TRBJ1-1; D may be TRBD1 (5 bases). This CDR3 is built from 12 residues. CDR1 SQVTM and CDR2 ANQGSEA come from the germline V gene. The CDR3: CQTSGGGTEAFF. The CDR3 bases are TGCCAGACATCGGGGGGTGGGACTGAAGCTTTCTTT.

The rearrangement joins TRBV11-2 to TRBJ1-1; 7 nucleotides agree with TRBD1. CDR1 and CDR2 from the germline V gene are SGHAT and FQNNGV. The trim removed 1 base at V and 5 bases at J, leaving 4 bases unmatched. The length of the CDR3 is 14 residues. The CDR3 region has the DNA TGTGCCAGCAGCTTAGGGCAGGGGGTAACTGAAGCTTTCTTT. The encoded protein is CASSLGQGVTEAFF.

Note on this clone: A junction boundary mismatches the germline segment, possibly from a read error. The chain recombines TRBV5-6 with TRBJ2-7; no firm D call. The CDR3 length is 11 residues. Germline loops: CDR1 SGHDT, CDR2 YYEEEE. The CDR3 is CARSFIGEQYF. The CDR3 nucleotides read TGTGCCAGAAGCTTTATCGGCGAGCAGTACTTC.

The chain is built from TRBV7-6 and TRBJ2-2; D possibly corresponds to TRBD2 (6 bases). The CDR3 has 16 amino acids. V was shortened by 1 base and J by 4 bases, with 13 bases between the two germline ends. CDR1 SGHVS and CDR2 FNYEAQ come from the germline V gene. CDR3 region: CASSLGQLRGTGELFF. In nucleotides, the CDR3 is TGTGCCAGCAGCTTAGGGCAGTTGCGGGGCACCGGGGAGCTGTTTTTT.